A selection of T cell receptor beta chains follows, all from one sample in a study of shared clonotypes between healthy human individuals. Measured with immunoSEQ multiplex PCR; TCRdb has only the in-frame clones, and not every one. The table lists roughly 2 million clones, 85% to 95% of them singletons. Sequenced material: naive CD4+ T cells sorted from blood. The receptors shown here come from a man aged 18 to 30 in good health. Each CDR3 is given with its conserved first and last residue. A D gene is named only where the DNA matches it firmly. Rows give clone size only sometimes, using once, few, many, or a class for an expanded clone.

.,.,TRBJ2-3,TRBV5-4,TGTGCCAGCAGCGTATCAGATACGCAGTATTTT,CASSVSDTQYF
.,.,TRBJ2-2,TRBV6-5,TGTGCCAGCAGCGTTGCGGGCGCGAACACCGGGGAGCTGTTTTTT,CASSVAGANTGELFF
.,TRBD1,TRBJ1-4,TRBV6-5,TGTGCCAGCAGCCGGGGACAGGGCCCCAACCAAAAACTGTTTTTT,CASSRGQGPNQKLFF
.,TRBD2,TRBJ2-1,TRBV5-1,TGCGCCAGCAGCCGAATAGCGGGAGACTACAATGAGCAGTTCTTC,CASSRIAGDYNEQFF
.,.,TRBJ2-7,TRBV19,TGTGCCAGCGGGAGCACCCGCTCCTACGAGCAGTACTTC,CASGSTRSYEQYF
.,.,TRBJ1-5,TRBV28,TGTGCCAGCAGTTTAAGCCCGCAGGGCAATCAGCCCCAGCATTTT,CASSLSPQGNQPQHF
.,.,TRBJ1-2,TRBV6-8,TGTGCGAGTTTGGTGGGACCGGCCCTAATCTATGGCTACACCTTC,CASLVGPALIYGYTF
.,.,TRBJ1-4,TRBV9,TGTGCCAGCAGCGCAGGCAGGGATGAGGTTGAAAAACTGTTTTTT,CASSAGRDEVEKLFF
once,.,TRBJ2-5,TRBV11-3,TGTGCCAGCAGCTTGGGGACACAGGAGACCCAGTACTTC,CASSLGTQETQYF
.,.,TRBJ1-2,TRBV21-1,TGTGCCAGCAGCAAAGGTACAGCTTATTGTGGCTACACCTTC,CASSKGTAYCGYTF
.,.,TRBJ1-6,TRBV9,TGTGCCAGCAGCGCACAGGGTGGTAATTCACCCCTCCACTTT,CASSAQGGNSPLHF
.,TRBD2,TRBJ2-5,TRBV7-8,TGTGCCAGCACCGGGACTAGCAAAGAGACCCAGTACTTC,CASTGTSKETQYF
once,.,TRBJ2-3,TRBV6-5,TGTGCCAGCAGTTACTCGACGTCTAGCGTCCTAGATACGCAGTATTTT,CASSYSTSSVLDTQYF
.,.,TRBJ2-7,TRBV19,TGTGCCAGTAGCGACAGGACCTACGAGCAGTACTTC,CASSDRTYEQYF
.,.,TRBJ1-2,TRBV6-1,TGTGCCAGCAGTGAGCAGAGTCGGTATGGCTACACCTTC,CASSEQSRYGYTF
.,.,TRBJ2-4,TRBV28,TGTGCCAGCAGTTTGGGGGTAGCCAAAAACATTCAGTACTTC,CASSLGVAKNIQYF
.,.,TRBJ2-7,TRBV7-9,TGTGCCAGCAGCTCGCGGTCGGGCGAGCAGTACTTC,CASSSRSGEQYF
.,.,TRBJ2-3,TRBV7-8,TGTGCCAGCAGCTTAACGGCGGTAGCCCTAACAGATACGCAGTATTTT,CASSLTAVALTDTQYF
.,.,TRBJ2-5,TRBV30,TGTGCCTGGAGTGTGAGAATAGCGGAAGGGACCCAGTACTTC,CAWSVRIAEGTQYF
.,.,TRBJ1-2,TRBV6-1,TGTGCCAGCAGGGCCGGGGACTCCTATGGCTACACCTTC,CASRAGDSYGYTF
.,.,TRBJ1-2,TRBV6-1,TGTGCCAGCAGTGGGAGCTACACCTTC,CASSGSYTF
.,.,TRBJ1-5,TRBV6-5,TGTGCCAGCAGTCCCCGTCGAAATCAGCCCCAGCATTTT,CASSPRRNQPQHF
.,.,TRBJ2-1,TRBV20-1,TGCAGTGCCCGCCGGGATGAGCAGTTCTTC,CSARRDEQFF
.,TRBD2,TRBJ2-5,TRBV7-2,TGTGCCAGCAGCTCCAGGACTAGCGGGAGTATCGAGACCCAGTACTTC,CASSSRTSGSIETQYF
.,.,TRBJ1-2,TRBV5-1,TGCGCCAGCAGCTTGTCGGGTTCCTATGGCTACACCTTC,CASSLSGSYGYTF
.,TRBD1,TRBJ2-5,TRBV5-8,TGTGCCAGCAGCTTCCCGGACAGGGCAGAGACCCAGTACTTC,CASSFPDRAETQYF
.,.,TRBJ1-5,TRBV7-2,TGTGCCAGCAGCTTAGGAGGGGCTGGTGATCAGCCCCAGCATTTT,CASSLGGAGDQPQHF
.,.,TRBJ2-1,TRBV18,TGTGCCAGCTCACCACAATCAGGGCTAACCCCCTCTGAGCAGTTCTTC,CASSPQSGLTPSEQFF
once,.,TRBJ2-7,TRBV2,TGTGCCAGCAGTGGGGTACTCTCGGAGCAGTACTTC,CASSGVLSEQYF
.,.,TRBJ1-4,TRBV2,TGTGCCAGCAGCGAAAACGGAGGAGCTAATGAAAAACTGTTTTTT,CASSENGGANEKLFF
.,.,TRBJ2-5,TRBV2,TGTGCCAGCAGTCGGGACGTGGGGGAGACCCAGTACTTC,CASSRDVGETQYF
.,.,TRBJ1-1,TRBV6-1,TGTGCCAGCTTGGGACGGTCTAACACTGAAGCTTTCTTT,CASLGRSNTEAFF
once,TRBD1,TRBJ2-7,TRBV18,TGTGCCAGCTCACCCCGGACAGGGGCCGAGCAGTACTTC,CASSPRTGAEQYF
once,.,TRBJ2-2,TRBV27,TGTGCCAGCAGTCAACGAGGGGAGCTGTTTTTT,CASSQRGELFF
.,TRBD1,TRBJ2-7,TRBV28,TGTGCCAGCAGCCCGGCCCCCCCCGGGACAGGGGGGGAGCAGTACTTC,CASSPAPPGTGGEQYF
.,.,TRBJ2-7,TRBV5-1,TGCGCCAGCAGCTTGGATATAGGGGGTCCCTACGAGCAGTACTTC,CASSLDIGGPYEQYF
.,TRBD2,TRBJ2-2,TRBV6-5,TGTGCCAGCAGTTGGGGGAGGGGTTCCCCCGGGGAGCTGTTTTTT,CASSWGRGSPGELFF
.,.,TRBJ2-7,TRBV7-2,TGTGCCAGCAGGGTCACGGCGGACATTCGGTACGAGCAGTACTTC,CASRVTADIRYEQYF
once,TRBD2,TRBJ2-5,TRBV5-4,TGTGCCAGCAGCTTGGGCGGACTAGCGGGTGTCCAAGAGACCCAGTACTTC,CASSLGGLAGVQETQYF
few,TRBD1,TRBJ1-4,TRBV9,TGTGCCAGCAGCTCCGGACAGGGTGCAACTAATGAAAAACTGTTTTTT,CASSSGQGATNEKLFF
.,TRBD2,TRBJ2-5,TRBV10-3,TGTGCCATCAGTGAAGCGGGAGTCCCAGAGACCCAGTACTTC,CAISEAGVPETQYF
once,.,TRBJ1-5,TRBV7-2,TGTGCCAGCAGCTTAGCGGGCCTTCCCCAGCATTTT,CASSLAGLPQHF
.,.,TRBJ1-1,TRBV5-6,TGTGCCAGCAGCTTGTTAACCAGACAGATGGCTGAAGCTTTCTTT,CASSLLTRQMAEAFF
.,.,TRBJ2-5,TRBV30,TGTGCCTGGAGTGTACGACACCAAGAGACCCAGTACTTC,CAWSVRHQETQYF
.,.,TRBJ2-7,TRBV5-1,TGCGCCAGCAGTATAGCAGGGTCCTACGAGCAGTACTTC,CASSIAGSYEQYF
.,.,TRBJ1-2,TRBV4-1,TGCGCCAGCAGCCAAGATCTCGGACCTATGGTAGGGGGCTACACCTTC,CASSQDLGPMVGGYTF
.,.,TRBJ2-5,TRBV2,TGTGCCAGCCGCTCCGGGCGACAAGAGACCCAGTACTTC,CASRSGRQETQYF
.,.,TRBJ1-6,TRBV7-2,TGTGCCAGCAGCCTACTACAGGAGATTAATTCACCCCTCCACTTT,CASSLLQEINSPLHF
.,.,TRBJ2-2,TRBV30,TGTGCCTGGAGTCCTCCTGACAGCGCCGGGGAGCTGTTTTTT,CAWSPPDSAGELFF
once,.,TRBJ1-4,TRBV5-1,TGCGCCAGCAGCTTGGGAGTATTCGGGGAAAAACTGTTTTTT,CASSLGVFGEKLFF
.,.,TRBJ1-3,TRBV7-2,.,CASSLGGLAFFGNTIYF
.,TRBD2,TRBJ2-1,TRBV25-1,TGTGCCAGCAGTGATTGGGGCGCGACTAGCGGGAGGATGGATGAGCAGTTCTTC,CASSDWGATSGRMDEQFF
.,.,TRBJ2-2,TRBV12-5,TGTGCTAGTGGTTTGGAGCTCACCGGGGAGCTGTTTTTT,CASGLELTGELFF
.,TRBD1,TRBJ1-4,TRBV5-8,TGTGCCAGCAGCAAGATTGAGCAACAGGGGGTGAATAATGAAAAACTGTTTTTT,CASSKIEQQGVNNEKLFF
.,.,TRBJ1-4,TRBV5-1,TGCGCCAGCAGCTTATTAGACGGGTTCAATGAAAAACTGTTTTTT,CASSLLDGFNEKLFF
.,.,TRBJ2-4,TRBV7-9,TGTGCCAGCAGCTTATTGGGGTCCTCACAAGGCATTCAGTACTTC,CASSLLGSSQGIQYF
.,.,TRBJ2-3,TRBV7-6,TGTGCCAGCAGCACCGGACGGAACACAGATACGCAGTATTTT,CASSTGRNTDTQYF
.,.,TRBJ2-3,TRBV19,TGTGCCAGTAGCCTCGACAGGGACTACGCGGATACGCAGTATTTT,CASSLDRDYADTQYF
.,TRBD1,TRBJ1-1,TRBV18,TGTGCCAGCTCACCTTACGGGACAGGGGGCGAGAACACTGAAGCTTTCTTT,CASSPYGTGGENTEAFF
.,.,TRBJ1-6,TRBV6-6,TGTGCCAGCAGGGCCGCCGAAGGGGCACCCCTCCACTTT,CASRAAEGAPLHF